Detailed here is one TCR beta chain. The antigen is not known. Trimming removed 6 bases from V and 0 bases from J, with 17 bases in between. Germline values: CDR1 MNHEY, CDR2 SMNVEV (reference sequence). CDR3 size: 16 residues. Sequencing relied on immunoSEQ assay v3.0, run at survey level. Clones were sequenced by immunoSEQ multiplex PCR, and TCRdb holds only the in-frame ones, with some missing. This table has some 28,000 clones, approximately 86% appearing once. Specimens held roughly 0.9-11 million cryopreserved PBMC prior to DNA extraction. The data derive from a study of long-term antiretroviral therapy in people with HIV. Study at large: Specimens dating back about a decade before the 2015 immediate-ART recommendation are the oldest included.

Study-wide results and caveats: HIV repertoires spanned narrower CDR3 length ranges than controls.

This TCR derives from a woman between 25 and 40 years old with HIV. The chain recombines TRBV27 with TRBJ1-1; D remains unclear. The sample in question was unsorted PBMCs, obtained 0.8 years after starting antiretroviral therapy. In nucleotides, the CDR3 is TGTGCCAGCAGCTCCCCGCCGGGCCGCATGAACACTGAAGCTTTCTTT. It specifies CASSSPPGRMNTEAFF.